This T cell receptor beta chain was observed in a study of tumor and adjacent non-tumor tissue in lung cancer. Study-wide context: On average, productive TCRbeta reads reached about 4.17 million per sample. Study results and limitations: Higher tumor TCR diversity was associated with shorter survival. TCR diversity was significantly greater in tumor than normal lung tissue.

This sample's RNA came from whole unsorted tissue. This non-tumor lung sample came from over 3 cm beyond the tumor edge. Concerning this clonotype itself: The antigen remains undetermined. At one boundary the junction diverges from the germline segment, which might be a read error.

Three rounds of nested PCR, following a modified ARM-PCR protocol, produced the TCRbeta library. TCRdb fed the multiplex PCR reads into MiXCR, producing one record per CDR3 protein. Of tens of thousands of distinct CDR3 sequences listed, around 76% are singletons. Germline lookup yields CDR1 SNHLY and CDR2 FYNNEI. This CDR3 has 14 residues. The chain joins TRBV2 to TRBJ2-7, with a possible D match to TRBD2 (6 bases). This clonotype was obtained from a man aged 55-75 years with non-small cell lung cancer. Sequenced: distant non-tumor lung tissue. The CDR3 protein is CSSITRPSDHGQYF. The CDR3, as DNA: TGTTCCAGCATCACCCGTCCTAGCGACCACGGGCAGTACTTC.